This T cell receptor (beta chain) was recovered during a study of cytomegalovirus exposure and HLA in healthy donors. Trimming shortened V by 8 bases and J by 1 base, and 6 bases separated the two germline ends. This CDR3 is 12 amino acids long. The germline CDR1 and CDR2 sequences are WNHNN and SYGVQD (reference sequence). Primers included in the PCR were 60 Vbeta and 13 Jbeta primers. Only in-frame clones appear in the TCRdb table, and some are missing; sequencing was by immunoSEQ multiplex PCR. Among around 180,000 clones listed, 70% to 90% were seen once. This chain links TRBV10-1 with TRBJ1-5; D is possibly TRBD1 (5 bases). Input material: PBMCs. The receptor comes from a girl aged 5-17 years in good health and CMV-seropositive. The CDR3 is CASGASNQPQHF. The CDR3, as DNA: TGCGCCAGCGGGGCCAGCAATCAGCCCCAGCATTTT.